This T cell receptor (beta chain) stems from a study of cytomegalovirus exposure and HLA in healthy donors. With 60 Vbeta and 13 Jbeta primers, the PCR was carried out. Only in-frame clones appear in the TCRdb table, and some are missing; sequencing was by immunoSEQ multiplex PCR. This table has fewer than 200,000 clones, approximately 85% appearing once. Germline trimming cut 4 bases from V and 5 bases from J; bases unmatched to any gene: 7. Germline values: CDR1 SGHNT, CDR2 YYREEE (reference sequence). The CDR3 spans 17 residues. This clonotype originated in a man aged 50 or older in good health and CMV-seropositive. The sequenced sample consisted of PBMCs. V and J are TRBV5-4 and TRBJ2-3; TRBD2 aligns across 16 bases. The CDR3 sequence: CASSPLGLAGGVDTQYF. The DNA of the CDR3 is TGTGCCAGCAGCCCTCTGGGACTAGCGGGGGGGGTAGATACGCAGTATTTT. Together with reference TRBV5-4 and TRBJ2-3, the CDR3 gives the full variable domain: ETGVTQSPTHLIKTRGQQVTLRCSSQSGHNTVSWYQQALGQGPQFIFQYYREEENGRGNFPPRFSGLQFPNYSSELNVNALELDDSALYLCASSPLGLAGGVDTQYFGPGTRLTVL.